This record looks at one TCR beta chain sequence and its context. There is no known antigen for this receptor. No base-level quality is on record; no much larger clone is a single base apart. Whole blood was collected in K2EDTA tubes by collaborating institutions according to the institutions' own protocols. Collaborator samples were shipped for TCRbeta analysis as frozen whole blood, isolated PBMCs, or DNA extracted from either sample type. Inclusive of the bounding cysteine and phenylalanine, the CDR3 is 17 residues long. Kept here is only the CDR3 DNA, which spans 51 bases and is read in frame from base 1. Relative to germline, V is missing 4 bases and J is missing 6 bases, with 10 bases of the junction outside any gene match. Looking up the germline V gene yields CDR1 MNHNS and CDR2 SASEGT. The data originate from a study of blood T cell repertoires in COVID-19 (dated by TCRdb to 2019 to 2021). About the full investigation: Collaborator samples came from the United States, Italy and Spain and covered acute and convalescent phases of COVID-19. The repertoires were released in a freely available public database meant as a resource for research on the immune response to SARS-CoV-2. Subjects who had been exposed to COVID-19, were actively infected with it, or had recovered from it provided the deeply sampled blood TCRbeta repertoires that made up the dataset. Sample metadata almost always included a de-identified subject ID, COVID-19 status, age in years and sex. HLA class I and class II types, where available, came from metadata supplied by the sample provider rather than from assay-based typing. The prospective study material was composed of cDNA or gDNA derived from T cells, B-cell-depleted T cells, or PBMCs. The samples were drawn from two sources: the first 160 participants of the ongoing ImmuneRACE study, and over 1,000 subjects contributed by 6 global collaborators.

Broader findings and caveats from the paper: The quantity of clinical and demographic metadata differed by source and by participant and was supplied without curation.

TCRbeta CDR3 regions were amplified from genomic DNA by means of the immunoSEQ Assay, a bias-controlled multiplex PCR. The authors processed their data as follows. Nucleated cell counts per sample were estimated from amplification of reference gene primers within the assay. To quantify the absolute abundance of each unique TCRbeta CDR3 rearrangement, sequence reads were collapsed and filtered. For each sample, productive Simpson clonality was calculated as the square root of Simpson's diversity index over productive rearrangements. TCRdb's version of the immuneACCESS table is confined to in-frame rearrangements and falls short of the full clone set. An unresolved V gene accounts for under half of the shortfall where checked; the remainder is of unknown origin. The D gene and trimming were derived from the DNA, and the V and J assignments and clone size from that table. The sample includes 99,000 or so clones, with roughly 84% observed a single time. Of the sample, 2% is held by the ten largest clones.

The TCR comes from a man in his 70s with active or convalescent COVID-19. Material for sequencing was peripheral blood. The rearranged chain carries TRBV6-1 and TRBJ1-6, with 9 middle bases fitting TRBD1. The CDR3 loop reads CASSGVITGGINSPLHF. The DNA sequence is as follows: TGTGCCAGCAGTGGCGTTATTACAGGGGGCATTAATTCACCCCTCCACTTT.